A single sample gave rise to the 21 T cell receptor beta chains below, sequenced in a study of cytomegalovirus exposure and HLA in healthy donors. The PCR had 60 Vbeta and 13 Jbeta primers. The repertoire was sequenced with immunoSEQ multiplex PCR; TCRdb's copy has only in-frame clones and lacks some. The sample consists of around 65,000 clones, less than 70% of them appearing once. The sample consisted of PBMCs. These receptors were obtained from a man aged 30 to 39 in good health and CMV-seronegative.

CDR3 amino acids: CASSLGRGVPSPLHF. CDR3 sequence (DNA): TGTGCCAGCAGCTTAGGTCGGGGAGTTCCTTCACCCCTCCACTTT. The chain has TRBV7-9 and TRBJ1-6; D is undetermined. V dropped 1 base and J dropped 9 bases, with 13 bases sitting between them. From germline, CDR1 is SEHNR and CDR2 FQNEAQ (reference sequence). The CDR3 covers 15 residues. The whole variable domain, remainder taken from reference TRBV7-9 and TRBJ1-6, is DTGVSQNPRHKITKRGQNVTFRCDPISEHNRLYWYRQTLGQGPEFLTYFQNEAQLEKSRLLSDRFSAERPKGSFSTLEIQRTEQGDSAMYLCASSLGRGVPSPLHFGNGTRLTVT.

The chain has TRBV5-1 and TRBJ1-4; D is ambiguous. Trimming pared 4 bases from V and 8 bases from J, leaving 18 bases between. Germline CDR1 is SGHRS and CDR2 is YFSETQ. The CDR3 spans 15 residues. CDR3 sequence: CASSQEVGDLEKLFF. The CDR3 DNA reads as TGCGCCAGCAGCCAAGAGGTCGGAGATTTGGAAAAACTGTTTTTT.

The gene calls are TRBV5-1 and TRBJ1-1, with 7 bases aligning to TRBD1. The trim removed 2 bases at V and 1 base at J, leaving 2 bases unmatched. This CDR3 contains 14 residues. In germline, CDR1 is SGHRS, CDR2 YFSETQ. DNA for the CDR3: TGCGCCAGCAGCTTTGACAGGGCGAACACTGAAGCTTTCTTT. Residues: CASSFDRANTEAFF.

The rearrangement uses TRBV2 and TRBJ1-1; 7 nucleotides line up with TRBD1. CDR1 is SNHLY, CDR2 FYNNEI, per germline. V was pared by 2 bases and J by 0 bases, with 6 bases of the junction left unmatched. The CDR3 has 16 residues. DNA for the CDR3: TGTGCCAGCAGTGAAAGCAGGGGGACAATGAACACTGAAGCTTTCTTT. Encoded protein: CASSESRGTMNTEAFF.

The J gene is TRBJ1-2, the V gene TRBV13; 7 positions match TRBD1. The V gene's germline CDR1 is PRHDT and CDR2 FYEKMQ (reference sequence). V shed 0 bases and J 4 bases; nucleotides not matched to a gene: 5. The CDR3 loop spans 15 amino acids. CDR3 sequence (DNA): TGTGCCAGCAGCTTAGGACGGACAGGCACCTATGGCTACACCTTC. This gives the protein CASSLGRTGTYGYTF.

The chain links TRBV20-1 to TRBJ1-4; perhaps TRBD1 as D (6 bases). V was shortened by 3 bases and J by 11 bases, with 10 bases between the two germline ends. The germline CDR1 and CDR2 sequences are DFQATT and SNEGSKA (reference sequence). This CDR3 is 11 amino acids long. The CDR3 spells CSASERGKLFF. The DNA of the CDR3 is TGCAGTGCTAGCGAAAGGGGGAAACTGTTTTTT.

The CDR3 loop is CASSQREPDQQFF. CDR3 nucleotides: TGTGCCAGCAGCCAGAGGGAACCGGATCAGCAGTTCTTC. The genes are TRBV6-1 and TRBJ2-1, with D perhaps matching TRBD2 (5 bases). V was clipped by 6 bases and J by 11 bases, with 17 bases between them. Germline CDR1 is MNHNS and CDR2 is SASEGT. This CDR3 comprises 13 residues.

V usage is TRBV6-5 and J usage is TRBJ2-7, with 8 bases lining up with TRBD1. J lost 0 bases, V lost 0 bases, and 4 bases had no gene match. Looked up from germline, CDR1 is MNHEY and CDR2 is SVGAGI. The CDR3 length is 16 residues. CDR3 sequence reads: CASSYSNTGGSYEQYF. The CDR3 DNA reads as TGTGCCAGCAGTTACTCGAATACAGGGGGCTCCTACGAGCAGTACTTC.

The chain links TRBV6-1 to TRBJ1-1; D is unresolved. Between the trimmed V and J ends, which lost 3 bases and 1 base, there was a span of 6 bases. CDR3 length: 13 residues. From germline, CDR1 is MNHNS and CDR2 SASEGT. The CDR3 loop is CASSDIPNTEAFF. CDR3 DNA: TGTGCCAGCAGTGATATTCCGAACACTGAAGCTTTCTTT.

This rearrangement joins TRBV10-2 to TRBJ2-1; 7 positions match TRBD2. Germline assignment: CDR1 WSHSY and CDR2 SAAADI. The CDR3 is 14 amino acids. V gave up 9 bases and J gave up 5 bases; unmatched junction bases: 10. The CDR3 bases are TGCGCCAGTACTATGACTAGCAGCAACAATGAGCAGTTCTTC. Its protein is CASTMTSSNNEQFF.

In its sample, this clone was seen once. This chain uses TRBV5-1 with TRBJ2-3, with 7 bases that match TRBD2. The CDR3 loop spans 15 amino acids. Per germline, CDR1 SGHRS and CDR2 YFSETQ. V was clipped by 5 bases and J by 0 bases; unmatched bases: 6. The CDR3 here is CASRQASGSTDTQYF. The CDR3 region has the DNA TGCGCCAGCAGGCAGGCTAGCGGTAGCACAGATACGCAGTATTTT.

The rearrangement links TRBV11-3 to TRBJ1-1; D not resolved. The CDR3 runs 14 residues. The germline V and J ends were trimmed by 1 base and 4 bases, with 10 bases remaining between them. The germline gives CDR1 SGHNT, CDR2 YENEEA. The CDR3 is CASSLGVEGTEAFF. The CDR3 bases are TGTGCCAGCAGCTTAGGAGTCGAGGGCACTGAAGCTTTCTTT.

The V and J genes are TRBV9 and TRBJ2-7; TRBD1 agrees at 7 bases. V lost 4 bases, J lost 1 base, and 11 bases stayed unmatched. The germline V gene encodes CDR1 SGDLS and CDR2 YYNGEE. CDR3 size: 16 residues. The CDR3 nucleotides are TGTGCCAGCAGCCCCCTCCGAACAGGGGAGTCCTACGAGCAGTACTTC. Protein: CASSPLRTGESYEQYF.

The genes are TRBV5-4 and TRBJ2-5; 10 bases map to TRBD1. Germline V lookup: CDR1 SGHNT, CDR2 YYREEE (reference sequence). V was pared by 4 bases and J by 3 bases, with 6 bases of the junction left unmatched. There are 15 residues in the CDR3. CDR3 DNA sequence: TGTGCCAGCAGCCCAACCGGGACAGGGGAAGAGACCCAGTACTTC. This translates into CASSPTGTGEETQYF.

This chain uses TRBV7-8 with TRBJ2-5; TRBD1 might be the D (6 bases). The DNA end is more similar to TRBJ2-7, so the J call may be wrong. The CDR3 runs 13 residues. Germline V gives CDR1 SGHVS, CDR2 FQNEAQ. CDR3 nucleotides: TGTGCCAGCAGCTTGACAGGACCCTACGAGCAGTACTTC. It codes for CASSLTGPYEQYF.

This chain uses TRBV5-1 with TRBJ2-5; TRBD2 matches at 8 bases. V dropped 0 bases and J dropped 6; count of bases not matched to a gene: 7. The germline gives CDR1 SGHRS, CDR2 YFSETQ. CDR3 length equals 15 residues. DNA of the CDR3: TGCGCCAGCAGCTTGGAGGGCGGGGGGATGAAGACCCAGTACTTC. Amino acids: CASSLEGGGMKTQYF.

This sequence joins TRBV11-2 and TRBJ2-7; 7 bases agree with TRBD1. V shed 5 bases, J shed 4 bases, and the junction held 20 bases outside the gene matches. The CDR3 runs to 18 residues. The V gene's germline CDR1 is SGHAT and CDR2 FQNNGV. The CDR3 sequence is CASSPVGRRTGTLYEQYF. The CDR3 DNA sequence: TGTGCCAGCAGCCCCGTTGGGCGGCGGACAGGTACCCTTTACGAGCAGTACTTC.

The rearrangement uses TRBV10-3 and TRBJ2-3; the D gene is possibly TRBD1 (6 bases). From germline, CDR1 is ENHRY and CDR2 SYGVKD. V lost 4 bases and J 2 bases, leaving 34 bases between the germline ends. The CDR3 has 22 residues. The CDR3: CAISGPGHRTHLSYGATDTQYF. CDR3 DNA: TGTGCCATCAGTGGACCGGGACATAGGACACACCTCAGCTACGGGGCCACAGATACGCAGTATTTT.

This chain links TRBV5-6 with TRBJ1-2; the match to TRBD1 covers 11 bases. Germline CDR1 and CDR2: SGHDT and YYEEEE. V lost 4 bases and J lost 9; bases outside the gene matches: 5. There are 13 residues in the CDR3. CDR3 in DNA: TGTGCCAGCAGCCCCGGGACAGGGGGGCGCTACACCTTC. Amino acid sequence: CASSPGTGGRYTF.

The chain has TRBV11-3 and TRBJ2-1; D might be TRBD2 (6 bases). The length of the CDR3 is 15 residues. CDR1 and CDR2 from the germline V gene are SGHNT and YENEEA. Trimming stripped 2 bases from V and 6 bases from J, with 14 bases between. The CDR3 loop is CASSLSPIGGNEQFF. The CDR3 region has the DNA TGTGCCAGCAGCTTATCGCCAATCGGGGGCAATGAGCAGTTCTTC.

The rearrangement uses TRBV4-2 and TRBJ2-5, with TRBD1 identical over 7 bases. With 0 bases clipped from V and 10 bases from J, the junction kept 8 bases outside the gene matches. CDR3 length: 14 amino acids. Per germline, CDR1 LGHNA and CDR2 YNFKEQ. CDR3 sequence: CASSQEQGPISQYF. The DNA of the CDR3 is TGTGCCAGCAGCCAAGAACAGGGGCCGATTAGCCAGTACTTC.